Each of the 31 T cell receptor beta chains below was sequenced from the same sample in a study of radiotherapy plus CTLA-4 blockade in lung cancer. Sequencing was performed with immunoSEQ multiplex PCR; in TCRdb, only in-frame clones are kept and a portion is missing. The data hold about 95,000 clones, with around 86% observed a single time. The source was peripheral blood, collected from a patient treated with radiotherapy plus ipilimumab. These receptor sequences come from a human donor with non-small cell lung cancer who had a partial response to radiotherapy plus ipilimumab.

This clone showed up just once. The genes are TRBV10-3 and TRBJ2-5; 14 bases align to TRBD2. CDR1 and CDR2 from the germline V gene are ENHRY and SYGVKD. CDR3 length equals 16 residues. V lost 6 bases to trimming and J lost 5 bases; unmatched junction nucleotides: 8. CDR3 sequence: CAIRPGTSGSGETQYF. CDR3 DNA sequence: TGTGCCATCAGACCCGGGACTAGCGGGAGCGGGGAGACCCAGTACTTC.

V usage is TRBV10-3 and J usage is TRBJ2-7; D is uncertain. CDR1 and CDR2 from the germline V gene are ENHRY and SYGVKD. The CDR3 extends over 13 amino acids. Trimming pared 3 bases from V and 5 bases from J, leaving 11 bases between. The CDR3: CAISDVADHEQYF. For the CDR3, the DNA is TGTGCCATCAGTGATGTGGCAGATCACGAGCAGTACTTC.

V gene TRBV5-1 combines with J gene TRBJ1-1; D is possibly TRBD1 (6 bases). Trimming removed 5 bases from V and 1 base from J, with 12 bases in between. Germline values: CDR1 SGHRS, CDR2 YFSETQ. The CDR3 has 14 residues. CDR3 in DNA: TGCGCCAGCAGAGCTGGACAGACGAACACTGAAGCTTTCTTT. Protein product: CASRAGQTNTEAFF.

The chain is built from TRBV5-4 and TRBJ2-3; 9 nucleotides match TRBD1. This CDR3 contains 13 residues. Germline V CDR1 and CDR2: SGHNT, YYREEE (reference sequence). Trimming cost V 5 bases and J 6 bases; bases outside gene matches: 4. The CDR3 loop is CASSQDRGDTQYF. For the CDR3, the DNA is TGTGCCAGCAGTCAGGACAGGGGTGATACGCAGTATTTT.

The gene calls are TRBV6-5 and TRBJ1-3; 7 bases map to TRBD1. The V gene end was trimmed by 6 bases and the J gene end by 0 bases; junction bases not matched to a gene: 2. The CDR3 spans 14 residues. The germline gives CDR1 MNHEY, CDR2 SVGAGI. The CDR3 region is CASRDRASGNTIYF. The CDR3 nucleotides read TGTGCCAGCAGAGACAGGGCCTCTGGAAACACCATATATTTT.

The chain couples TRBV27 to TRBJ2-3; 8 nucleotides agree with TRBD1. CDR1 MNHEY and CDR2 SMNVEV come from the germline V gene (reference sequence). This CDR3 spans 14 amino acids. The junction had 2 bases not matched to a gene; V was cut back by 2 bases and J by 4 bases. Here the CDR3 reads CASSLNRGADTQYF. CDR3 sequence (DNA): TGTGCCAGCAGTTTAAACAGGGGGGCAGATACGCAGTATTTT.

This chain links TRBV30 with TRBJ2-7, with TRBD2 as a possible D gene (6 bases). The CDR3 runs 14 residues. CDR1 and CDR2 (germline): GTSNPN, SVGIG (reference sequence). Trimming stripped 4 bases from V and 2 bases from J, with 15 bases between. The CDR3 sequence is CAWTGTLPPYEQYF. The CDR3 nucleotides read TGTGCCTGGACCGGGACTCTCCCCCCCTACGAGCAGTACTTC.

This clone showed up just a few times. This chain uses TRBV20-1 with TRBJ2-1, with D hard to call. The germline CDR1 and CDR2 sequences are DFQATT and SNEGSKA (reference sequence). This CDR3 is 11 amino acids long. Trimming cost V 3 bases and J 6 bases, with 6 bases left between them. The CDR3 region is CSASSRNEQFF. As DNA, the CDR3 is TGCAGTGCTAGTAGTCGCAATGAGCAGTTCTTC.

The chain has TRBV9 and TRBJ1-5; the D gene is possibly TRBD1 (5 bases). The CDR3 runs 15 residues. Trimming left V 4 bases short and J 2 bases short, with 13 bases between. The V gene's germline CDR1 is SGDLS and CDR2 YYNGEE. The CDR3 coding sequence is TGTGCCAGCAGCCGGTGGGGGGAGGGCAATCAGCCCCAGCATTTT. Translation: CASSRWGEGNQPQHF.

This chain links TRBV7-2 with TRBJ2-4; D is possibly TRBD2 (5 bases). CDR3 length: 13 amino acids. Germline values: CDR1 SGHTA, CDR2 FQGNSA. V was clipped by 5 bases and J by 11 bases, with 16 bases between them. CDR3 amino acids: CASSPGREGVQYF. DNA of the CDR3: TGTGCCAGCAGCCCTGGTCGGGAAGGCGTTCAGTACTTC.

The chain uses TRBV2 and TRBJ2-2, with D tentatively TRBD2 (5 bases). This CDR3 spans 14 amino acids. Germline V gene lookup returns CDR1 SNHLY and CDR2 FYNNEI. The V end lost 4 bases, the J end lost 1 base, and 7 bases lay between the germline ends. CDR3 in DNA: TGTGCCAGCAGTGGTGGAGGGAACACCGGGGAGCTGTTTTTT. Protein: CASSGGGNTGELFF. Supplemented by reference TRBV2 and TRBJ2-2, the full variable domain reads EPEVTQTPSHQVTQMGQEVILRCVPISNHLYFYWYRQILGQKVEFLVSFYNNEISEKSEIFDDQFSVERPDGSNFTLKIRSTKLEDSAMYFCASSGGGNTGELFFGEGSRLTVL.

The chain is built from TRBV11-3 and TRBJ2-1; 7 bases are a match to TRBD1. The CDR3 has 18 amino acids. Germline CDR1 is SGHNT and CDR2 is YENEEA. The V segment lost 4 bases and the J segment 2 bases; nucleotides outside the gene matches: 14. CDR3 nucleotide sequence: TGTGCCAGCAGCTCCTTCTCCGGACAGGCAGCAACCTACAATGAGCAGTTCTTC. It codes for CASSSFSGQAATYNEQFF.

The J gene is TRBJ1-2, the V gene TRBV2, with 7 bases aligning to TRBD1. The CDR3 runs to 17 residues. CDR1 and CDR2 from the germline V gene are SNHLY and FYNNEI. Unmatched junction bases numbered 12, after V lost 3 bases and J lost 2 bases. The CDR3 DNA sequence: TGTGCCAGCAGTGATCTCCGGGACAGCTTCAAAAACTATGGCTACACCTTC. This sequence encodes CASSDLRDSFKNYGYTF.

V gene TRBV27 combines with J gene TRBJ2-5, with D maybe TRBD2 (5 bases). The length of the CDR3 is 14 residues. The V end lost 3 bases, the J end lost 6 bases, and 14 bases lay between the germline ends. The germline CDR1 and CDR2 sequences are MNHEY and SMNVEV (reference sequence). The CDR3: CASSFGGGRQTQYF. DNA of the CDR3: TGTGCCAGCAGTTTCGGAGGTGGCCGGCAGACCCAGTACTTC.

With regard to this clone: Distinct nucleotide sequences in the sample also encode this CDR3. The genes are TRBV11-2 and TRBJ2-1; 10 nucleotides align to TRBD2. Germline assignment: CDR1 SGHAT and CDR2 FQNNGV. After removal of 4 bases from V and 5 bases from J, the junction contained 8 bases not matched to a gene. This CDR3 has 16 residues. Here the CDR3 DNA reads TGTGCCAGCAGCTCTCCAGCGGGAGGGTCCCACAATGAGCAGTTCTTC. Its protein is CASSSPAGGSHNEQFF.

The chain has TRBV9 and TRBJ2-1, with 13 bases that match TRBD2. CDR3 length equals 17 residues. Germline V gives CDR1 SGDLS, CDR2 YYNGEE. V shed 3 bases, J shed 7 bases, and the junction held 10 bases outside the gene matches. The CDR3 bases are TGTGCCAGCAGCGGGACTAGCGGGAGCCTAACTCGGAATGAGCAGTTCTTC. This sequence encodes CASSGTSGSLTRNEQFF.

The V and J genes are TRBV28 and TRBJ1-3, with 7 bases that match TRBD1. Germline trimming cut 7 bases from V and 3 bases from J; bases unmatched to any gene: 6. Germline CDR1 and CDR2: MDHEN and SYDVKM. The CDR3 has 14 residues. CDR3 sequence: CASTRDSLGNTIYF. The CDR3 nucleotides are TGTGCCAGCACCCGGGACAGCCTTGGAAACACCATATATTTT.

The chain employs TRBV2 and TRBJ2-2; 7 nucleotides match TRBD1. Per the germline V gene, CDR1 is SNHLY and CDR2 is FYNNEI. J gave up 3 bases and V 8 bases, and 12 bases lay outside the gene matches. The CDR3 length is 16 residues. The DNA of the CDR3 is TGTGCCAGCTTCGACAGGGAATCAGGGTACACCGGGGAGCTGTTTTTT. Residues: CASFDRESGYTGELFF.

J is TRBJ2-5 and V is TRBV7-2, with 12 nucleotides matching TRBD2. V dropped 4 bases and J dropped 4; count of bases not matched to a gene: 1. Germline V gives CDR1 SGHTA, CDR2 FQGNSA. This CDR3 region has 14 residues. CDR3 protein: CASSWGLAGETQYF. In nucleotides, the CDR3 is TGTGCCAGCAGCTGGGGACTAGCGGGAGAGACCCAGTACTTC.

The chain carries TRBV10-3 and TRBJ1-2, with D possibly TRBD1 on 5 matching bases. From germline, CDR1 is ENHRY and CDR2 SYGVKD. CDR3 length: 17 residues. V was cut by 0 bases and J by 0 bases, with 14 bases left in between. The CDR3, as DNA: TGTGCCATCAGTGAGTCGTTAAGAGACAGAACTAACTATGGCTACACCTTC. This sequence encodes CAISESLRDRTNYGYTF.

V is TRBV10-1 and J is TRBJ2-1; maybe TRBD1 (5 bases). Trimming shortened V by 0 bases and J by 5 bases, and 11 bases separated the two germline ends. Germline assignment: CDR1 WNHNN and CDR2 SYGVQD (reference sequence). This CDR3 spans 15 amino acids. The CDR3 sequence is CASSESTDRDNEQFF. The DNA for the CDR3 is TGCGCCAGCAGTGAGTCGACAGACCGTGACAATGAGCAGTTCTTC.

The chain has TRBV28 and TRBJ1-4; 8 nucleotides agree with TRBD1. V lost 7 bases to trimming and J lost 7 bases; unmatched junction nucleotides: 2. CDR1 and CDR2 from the germline V gene are MDHEN and SYDVKM. The CDR3 is made up of 12 amino acids. In nucleotides, the CDR3 is TGTGCCAGCAAGACAGGGGCTGAAAAACTGTTTTTT. Its translation: CASKTGAEKLFF.

This clone came up a few times. The V call is TRBV21-1, the J call TRBJ2-7; the D segment call TRBD1 is taken from the table without a DNA check. TRBV21-1 is a pseudogene. The CDR3 is 11 amino acids. This CDR3 is CASSGRDRGYF. The DNA for the CDR3 is TGTGCCAGCAGCGGCCGGGACAGGGGATACTTC.

The rearrangement joins TRBV6-4 to TRBJ2-3, with TRBD2 matching over 9 bases. Germline V lookup: CDR1 MRHNA, CDR2 SNTAGT. The CDR3 runs 16 residues. V was clipped by 2 bases and J by 4 bases; unmatched bases: 7. CDR3: CASSDSAGGPPDTQYF. The CDR3 nucleotides are TGTGCCAGCAGTGACAGTGCGGGAGGGCCCCCAGATACGCAGTATTTT.

V usage is TRBV11-3 and J usage is TRBJ2-1, with TRBD2 matching 9 bases. CDR1 is SGHNT, CDR2 YENEEA, per germline. V was pared by 5 bases and J by 4 bases, with 6 bases of the junction left unmatched. CDR3 length: 15 residues. CDR3 amino acids: CASSAIAGAYNEQFF. CDR3 bases: TGTGCCAGCAGCGCGATAGCGGGAGCTTACAATGAGCAGTTCTTC. The variable domain in full, with the rest retrieved from reference TRBV11-3 and TRBJ2-1, is EAGVVQSPRYKIIEKKQPVAFWCNPISGHNTLYWYLQNLGQGPELLIRYENEEAVDDSQLPKDRFSAERLKGVDSTLKIQPAELGDSAVYLCASSAIAGAYNEQFFGPGTRLTVL.

This chain uses TRBV30 with TRBJ2-1; the D gene is possibly TRBD2 (6 bases). Germline loops: CDR1 GTSNPN, CDR2 SVGIG (reference sequence). CDR3 length equals 15 residues. The ends were cut back, 3 bases at V and 10 bases at J, with 22 bases in the middle. DNA for the CDR3: TGTGCCTGGAGACGACTAGAATCGGCATATTCGGAGCAGTTCTTC. Translation: CAWRRLESAYSEQFF.

The chain is built from TRBV5-4 and TRBJ2-2; 9 positions match TRBD2. Trimming cost V 4 bases and J 7 bases; bases outside gene matches: 11. CDR1 is SGHNT and CDR2 is YYREEE in the germline V gene (reference sequence). The CDR3 loop spans 16 amino acids. This chain's CDR3 is CASSGGTSPRSGELFF. For the CDR3, the DNA is TGTGCCAGCAGCGGGGGGACTAGCCCCCGAAGCGGGGAGCTGTTTTTT.

The rearrangement links TRBV28 to TRBJ1-1; TRBD1 aligns across 7 bases. This CDR3 is built from 15 residues. V dropped 4 bases and J dropped 5; count of bases not matched to a gene: 10. Germline assignment: CDR1 MDHEN and CDR2 SYDVKM. CDR3 residues: CASSSTRTGGTEAFF. The CDR3 DNA sequence: TGTGCCAGCAGTTCGACCCGGACAGGAGGGACTGAAGCTTTCTTT.

The chain employs TRBV6-1 and TRBJ1-1, with TRBD1 identical over 7 bases. The germline gives CDR1 MNHNS, CDR2 SASEGT. The CDR3 consists of 13 residues. Losses at the gene ends were 5 bases for V and 4 bases for J; bases not matched to a gene: 4. The CDR3 spells CASSNRGLTEAFF. CDR3 sequence (DNA): TGTGCCAGCAGTAACAGGGGCCTCACTGAAGCTTTCTTT.

The chain recombines TRBV18 with TRBJ1-1, with a weak D call TRBD1 (6 bases). The germline V gene has CDR1 KGHSH and CDR2 LQKENI. The V gene lost 6 bases and the J gene lost 7 bases, with 15 bases spanning the gap. This CDR3 comprises 13 residues. The CDR3 DNA reads TGTGCCAGCTCCCCGGGGACATTCATTGAAGCTTTCTTT. As protein: CASSPGTFIEAFF. The complete variable domain, with remaining parts taken from reference TRBV18 and TRBJ1-1, reads NAGVMQNPRHLVRRRGQEARLRCSPMKGHSHVYWYRQLPEEGLKFMVYLQKENIIDESGMPKERFSAEFPKEGPSILRIQQVVRGDSAAYFCASSPGTFIEAFFGQGTRLTVV.

The CDR3 loop is CASSVSGREEDTQYF. The CDR3, as DNA: TGTGCCAGCAGCGTTAGCGGGAGGGAGGAAGATACGCAGTATTTT. This rearrangement joins TRBV11-2 to TRBJ2-3; the match to TRBD2 covers 11 bases. Germline V gene sequence: CDR1 SGHAT, CDR2 FQNNGV. Unmatched junction bases numbered 6, after V lost 5 bases and J lost 5 bases. The CDR3 is made up of 15 amino acids.